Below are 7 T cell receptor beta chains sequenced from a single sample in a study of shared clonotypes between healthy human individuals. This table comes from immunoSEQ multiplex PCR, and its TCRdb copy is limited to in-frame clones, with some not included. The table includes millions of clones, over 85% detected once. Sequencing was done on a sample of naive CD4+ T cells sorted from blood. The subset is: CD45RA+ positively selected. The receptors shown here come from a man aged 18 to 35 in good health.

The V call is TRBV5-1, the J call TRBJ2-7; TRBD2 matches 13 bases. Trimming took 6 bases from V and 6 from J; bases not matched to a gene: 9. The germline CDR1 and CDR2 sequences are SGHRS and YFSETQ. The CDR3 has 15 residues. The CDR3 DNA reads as TGCGCCAGCACCCTCGGACTAGCGGGAGTGGGCGAGCAGTACTTC. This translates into CASTLGLAGVGEQYF.

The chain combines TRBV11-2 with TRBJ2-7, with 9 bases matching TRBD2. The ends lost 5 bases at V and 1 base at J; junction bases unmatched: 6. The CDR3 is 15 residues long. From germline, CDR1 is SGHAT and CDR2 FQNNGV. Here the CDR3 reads CASSPFLAGSYEQYF. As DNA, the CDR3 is TGTGCCAGCAGCCCGTTTCTAGCGGGGTCCTACGAGCAGTACTTC.

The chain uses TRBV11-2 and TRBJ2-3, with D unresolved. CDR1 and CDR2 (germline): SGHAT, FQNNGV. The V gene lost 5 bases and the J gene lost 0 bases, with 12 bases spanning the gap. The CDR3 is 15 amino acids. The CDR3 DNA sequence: TGTGCCAGCAGCCCCGGTATGGGTAGCACAGATACGCAGTATTTT. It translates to CASSPGMGSTDTQYF.

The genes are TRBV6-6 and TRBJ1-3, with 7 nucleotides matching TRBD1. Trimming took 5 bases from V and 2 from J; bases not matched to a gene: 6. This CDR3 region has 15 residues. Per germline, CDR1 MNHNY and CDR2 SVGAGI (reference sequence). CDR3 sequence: CASSTAGQAGNTIYF. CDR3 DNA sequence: TGTGCCAGCAGTACCGCCGGACAGGCTGGAAACACCATATATTTT.

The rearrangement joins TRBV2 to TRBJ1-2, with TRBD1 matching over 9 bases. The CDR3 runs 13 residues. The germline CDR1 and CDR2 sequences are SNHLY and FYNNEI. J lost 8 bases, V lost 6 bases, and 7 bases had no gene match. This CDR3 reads CASRRTGAGGYTF. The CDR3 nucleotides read TGTGCCAGCAGGCGGACAGGGGCAGGCGGCTACACCTTC.

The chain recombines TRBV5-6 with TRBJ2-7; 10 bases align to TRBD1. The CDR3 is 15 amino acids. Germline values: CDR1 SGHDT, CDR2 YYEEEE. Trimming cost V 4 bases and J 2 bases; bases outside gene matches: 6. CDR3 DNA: TGTGCCAGCAGCCGGACCGGGACAGGGGCCTACGAGCAGTACTTC. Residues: CASSRTGTGAYEQYF.

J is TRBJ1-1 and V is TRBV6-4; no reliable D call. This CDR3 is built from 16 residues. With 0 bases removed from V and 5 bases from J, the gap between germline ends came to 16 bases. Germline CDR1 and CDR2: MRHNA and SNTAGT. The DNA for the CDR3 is TGTGCCAGCAGTGACTCTCAACGGGGAGTAGGGACTGAAGCTTTCTTT. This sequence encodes CASSDSQRGVGTEAFF.